Listed below are T cell receptor beta chains from one sample, sequenced in a study of blood T cell repertoires in COVID-19. Generated by immunoSEQ multiplex PCR, the TCRdb table keeps only in-frame clones and is missing some. The sample consists of 200,000 to 250,000 clones, approximately 75% of them appearing once. Sequences were obtained from PBMCs or T cells enriched from blood (not recorded which). Receptors were obtained from a man in his forties or fifties who had recovered from COVID-19. Both conserved end residues are part of each CDR3.

CDR3: CASGGLAGSNEQFF
V: TRBV4-1
J: TRBJ2-1

CDR3: CASSFGQNLNYEQYF
V: TRBV5-6
J: TRBJ2-7

CDR3: CASTRDYRYGYTF
V: TRBV12-3/TRBV12-4
J: TRBJ1-2

CDR3: CASSLAGGNTGELFF
V: TRBV9
J: TRBJ2-2

CDR3: CASSLPRSELPYEQYF
V: TRBV6-5
J: TRBJ2-7

CDR3: CASSEGQGGYGYTF
V: TRBV5-1
J: TRBJ1-2

CDR3: CASSLRGSGNTIYF
V: TRBV5-5
J: TRBJ1-3

CDR3: CASSDNGAQETQYF
V: TRBV10-1
J: TRBJ2-5

CDR3: CASSDGSHGNEQFF
V: TRBV19
J: TRBJ2-1

CDR3: CASRPNQPGDYGYTF
V: TRBV19
J: TRBJ1-2

CDR3: CASSPTTGNTIYF
V: TRBV5-1
J: TRBJ1-3

CDR3: CAISDGGRVSDEQYF
V: TRBV10-3
J: TRBJ2-7

CDR3: CSVERQGEAFF
V: TRBV29-1
J: TRBJ1-1

CDR3: CASSGGGSLTDSPLHF
V: TRBV9
J: TRBJ1-6

CDR3: CASSQGAQPLYGYTF
V: TRBV3-1/TRBV3-2
J: TRBJ1-2

CDR3: CASSLNPGQGYGYTF
V: TRBV5-4
J: TRBJ1-2

CDR3: CATSDPSTAQETQYF
V: TRBV24-1
J: TRBJ2-5

CDR3: CASSQNRDYGYTF
V: TRBV14
J: TRBJ1-2

CDR3: CATSRARGAYEQYF
V: TRBV15
J: TRBJ2-7

CDR3: CASSLQFSGNTIYF
V: TRBV28
J: TRBJ1-3

CDR3: CASSVQGDSGPATIYF
V: TRBV7-6
J: TRBJ1-3

CDR3: CASSTQGEAEAFF
V: TRBV6-6
J: TRBJ1-1

CDR3: CASSLDRDRGAVEKLFF
V: TRBV18
J: TRBJ1-4

CDR3: CASSPPRTSGNTEQFF
V: TRBV5-4
J: TRBJ2-1

CDR3: CASSYGLAGVPEQFF
V: TRBV7-2
J: TRBJ2-1

CDR3: CASSLAGKLYGYTF
V: TRBV5-4
J: TRBJ1-2

CDR3: CASSPGFLAGARETQYF
V: TRBV3-1/TRBV3-2
J: TRBJ2-5

CDR3: CAWSVLGTGTGELFF
V: TRBV30
J: TRBJ2-2

CDR3: CASSPGQRNEKLFF
V: TRBV5-1
J: TRBJ1-4

CDR3: CASSVGLAGEHEQFF
V: TRBV9
J: TRBJ2-1

CDR3: CASSIRASSGGRGNQPQHF
V: TRBV19
J: TRBJ1-5

CDR3: CASSQIWREPGNEQFF
V: TRBV5-8
J: TRBJ2-1

CDR3: CASSLRPSRGYNEQFF
V: TRBV7-3
J: TRBJ2-1

CDR3: CSVEARTVLGYTF
V: TRBV29-1
J: TRBJ1-2

CDR3: CASKGDSGANVLTF
V: TRBV5-1
J: TRBJ2-6

CDR3: CASSERPPIRGYNSPLHF
V: TRBV2
J: TRBJ1-6

CDR3: CASSLMPGGASTQYF
V: TRBV7-3
J: TRBJ2-5

CDR3: CASSSGDIDEQYF
V: TRBV5-1
J: TRBJ2-7

CDR3: CASSLVPGDREFIKHNINEQFF
V: TRBV5-1
J: TRBJ2-1

CDR3: CASRATSGGATEQFF
V: TRBV9
J: TRBJ2-1

CDR3: CASSVSLVAGGPGTGELFF
V: TRBV9
J: TRBJ2-2

CDR3: CASSIPGQNYGYTF
V: TRBV19
J: TRBJ1-2

CDR3: CASSVDPGQGRAYGYTF
V: TRBV9
J: TRBJ1-2

CDR3: CASSQGNRGGNTIYF
V: TRBV4-1
J: TRBJ1-3

CDR3: CASGYSGTGLYEQYF
V: TRBV12-5
J: TRBJ2-7

CDR3: CASTIAGARKNIQYF
V: TRBV19
J: TRBJ2-4

CDR3: CASSPRQGNMGYTF
V: TRBV3-1/TRBV3-2
J: TRBJ1-2

CDR3: CASSLVGGQISNQPQHF
V: TRBV5-5
J: TRBJ1-5

CDR3: CASSPGTSVLYDEQFF
V: TRBV21-1
J: TRBJ2-1

CDR3: CASSRDRGRVHTAFF
V: TRBV2
J: TRBJ1-1

CDR3: CASSRILAGVNTGELFF
V: TRBV4-1
J: TRBJ2-2

CDR3: CASSLIGGRTYNEQFF
V: TRBV7-3
J: TRBJ2-1